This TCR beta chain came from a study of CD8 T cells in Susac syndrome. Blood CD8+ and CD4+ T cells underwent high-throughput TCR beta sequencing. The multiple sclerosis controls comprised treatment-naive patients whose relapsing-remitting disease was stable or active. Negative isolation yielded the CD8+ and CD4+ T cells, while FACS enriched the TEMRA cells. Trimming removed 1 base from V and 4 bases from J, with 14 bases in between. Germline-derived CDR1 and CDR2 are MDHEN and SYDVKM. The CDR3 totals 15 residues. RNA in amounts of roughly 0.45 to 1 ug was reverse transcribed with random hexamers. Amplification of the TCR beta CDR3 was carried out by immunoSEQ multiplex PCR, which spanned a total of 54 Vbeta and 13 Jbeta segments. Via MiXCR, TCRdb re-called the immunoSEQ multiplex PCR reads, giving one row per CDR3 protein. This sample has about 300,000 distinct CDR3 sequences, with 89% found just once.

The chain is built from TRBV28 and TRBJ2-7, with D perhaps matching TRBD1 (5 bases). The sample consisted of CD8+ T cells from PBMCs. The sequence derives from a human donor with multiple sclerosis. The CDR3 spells CASSLYAQARYEQYF. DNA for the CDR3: TGTGCCAGCAGTTTATACGCACAGGCGCGATACGAGCAGTACTTC.